These 3 T cell receptor beta chains came from one sample sequenced in a study of OX40 agonist ivuxolimab in advanced cancers. Repertoires were generated with immunoSEQ multiplex PCR, while TCRdb's copy carries only in-frame clones and drops some. The sample yields under 100,000 clones, around 78% seen once. Sample: CD4+ or CD8+ T cells sorted from blood, taken in a trial of the OX40 agonist ivuxolimab. The origin of the receptors is an adult with an advanced solid tumor such as melanoma, head and neck, liver or kidney cancer.

The chain recombines TRBV9 with TRBJ2-2; TRBD2 matches 9 bases. Per germline, CDR1 SGDLS and CDR2 YYNGEE. Losses at the gene ends were 0 bases for V and 4 bases for J; bases not matched to a gene: 10. This CDR3 has 18 residues. CDR3 DNA: TGTGCCAGCAGCGTAGGAGGTAGCGGGGGATCGGGCACCGGGGAGCTGTTTTTT. This codes for CASSVGGSGGSGTGELFF. The whole variable domain, remainder taken from reference TRBV9 and TRBJ2-2, is DSGVTQTPKHLITATGQRVTLRCSPRSGDLSVYWYQQSLDQGLQFLIQYYNGEERAKGNILERFSAQQFPDLHSELNLSSLELGDSALYFCASSVGGSGGSGTGELFFGEGSRLTVL.

This clone has only one observation. This chain links TRBV19 with TRBJ1-2; 9 bases fit TRBD1. V shed 7 bases and J 0 bases; nucleotides not matched to a gene: 9. CDR1 and CDR2 from the germline V gene are LNHDA and SQIVND (reference sequence). The CDR3 has 16 residues. The CDR3 DNA is TGTGCCAGTACCCCGGGACAGGGTTCTGCTAACTATGGCTACACCTTC. Translated, it gives CASTPGQGSANYGYTF.

The rearrangement uses TRBV5-4 and TRBJ2-1, with TRBD2 matching over 8 bases. Trimming took 5 bases from V and 9 from J; bases not matched to a gene: 13. The germline V gene encodes CDR1 SGHNT and CDR2 YYREEE (reference sequence). This CDR3 is built from 15 residues. DNA of the CDR3: TGTGCCAGCAGAGAGGTGGTAGCGGGGTGGGGTGAGCAGTTCTTC. Translation gives CASREVVAGWGEQFF.